The 10 T cell receptor beta chains below come from one sample, sequenced in a study of cytomegalovirus exposure and HLA in healthy donors. The study ran its PCR with 60 Vbeta and 13 Jbeta primers. TCRdb keeps only in-frame clones here, not all; method: immunoSEQ multiplex PCR. The listing records tens of thousands of clones. The sequencing sample was made of PBMCs. Source of these receptors: a male donor in good health and CMV-seronegative.

The chain links TRBV30 to TRBJ2-7; 8 nucleotides align to TRBD2. The CDR3 is made up of 17 amino acids. With V trimmed by 3 bases and J by 6 bases, 19 bases remained unmatched. Germline lookup yields CDR1 GTSNPN and CDR2 SVGIG (reference sequence). CDR3 bases: TGTGCCTGGAGCCGTGGGGTCGGACTAGCCGCTAAGGGCGAGCAGTACTTC. Translating it yields CAWSRGVGLAAKGEQYF.

This chain links TRBV4-3 with TRBJ2-1; no clear D gene. The CDR3 consists of 16 residues. Germline V gene lookup returns CDR1 LGHNA and CDR2 YSLEER. Trimming left V 0 bases short and J 0 bases short, with 9 bases between. CDR3 residues: CASSQDVPSSYNEQFF. DNA for the CDR3: TGCGCCAGCAGCCAAGATGTCCCGAGCTCCTACAATGAGCAGTTCTTC.

The chain employs TRBV29-1 and TRBJ2-5; no firm D call. The CDR3 length is 12 residues. V shed 6 bases and J shed 0 bases, with 8 bases lying between them. The germline gives CDR1 SQVTM, CDR2 ANQGSEA. In DNA, the CDR3 is TGCAGCGTAATCCGGGACCAAGAGACCCAGTACTTC. Protein: CSVIRDQETQYF. The full variable domain, with the rest looked up from reference TRBV29-1 and TRBJ2-5, is SAVISQKPSRDICQRGTSLTIQCQVDSQVTMMFWYRQQPGQSLTLIATANQGSEATYESGFVIDKFPISRPNLTFSTLTVSNMSPEDSSIYLCSVIRDQETQYFGPGTRLLVL.

The genes are TRBV5-4 and TRBJ2-1; the match to TRBD2 covers 14 bases. Germline CDR1 reads SGHNT; CDR2 reads YYREEE (reference sequence). V was clipped by 3 bases and J by 0 bases; unmatched bases: 2. The CDR3 loop spans 17 amino acids. CDR3 protein: CASSSGTSGSSYNEQFF. Here the CDR3 DNA reads TGTGCCAGCAGCTCAGGGACTAGCGGGAGCTCCTACAATGAGCAGTTCTTC.

The rearrangement uses TRBV6-5 and TRBJ1-4; 11 bases are a match to TRBD1. CDR1 and CDR2 from the germline V gene are MNHEY and SVGAGI. This CDR3 is built from 14 residues. V dropped 4 bases and J dropped 12; count of bases not matched to a gene: 7. This chain's CDR3 is CASSFGQGARELFF. The CDR3 region has the DNA TGTGCCAGCAGTTTTGGACAGGGGGCGAGAGAACTGTTTTTT.

The DNA of the CDR3 is TGTGCCAGCACCGAGGAACTTTTCGATTATGGCTACACCTTC. Protein product: CASTEELFDYGYTF. This chain connects TRBV6-6 to TRBJ1-2, with D unclear. In germline, CDR1 is MNHNY, CDR2 SVGAGI (reference sequence). The V end lost 7 bases, the J end lost 5 bases, and 17 bases lay between the germline ends. This CDR3 region has 14 residues.

V usage is TRBV4-3 and J usage is TRBJ1-2; 8 positions agree with TRBD1. V gave up 0 bases and J gave up 4 bases; unmatched junction bases: 7. The length of the CDR3 is 16 residues. CDR1 and CDR2 (germline): LGHNA, YSLEER. Here the CDR3 reads CASSQDRTGTTYGYTF. In DNA, the CDR3 is TGCGCCAGCAGCCAAGATCGGACAGGGACGACCTATGGCTACACCTTC.

The chain is built from TRBV5-6 and TRBJ2-5; 8 positions match TRBD2. V trimming: 1 base; J trimming: 2 bases; junction bases outside the gene matches: 7. This CDR3 is 16 amino acids long. Looked up from germline, CDR1 is SGHDT and CDR2 is YYEEEE. CDR3 coding DNA: TGTGCCAGCAGCTTGTGGCTAGCGGGCGTTCAAGAGACCCAGTACTTC. It codes for CASSLWLAGVQETQYF. Together with reference TRBV5-6 and TRBJ2-5, the CDR3 gives the full variable domain: DAGVTQSPTHLIKTRGQQVTLRCSPKSGHDTVSWYQQALGQGPQFIFQYYEEEERQRGNFPDRFSGHQFPNYSSELNVNALLLGDSALYLCASSLWLAGVQETQYFGPGTRLLVL.

This chain connects TRBV2 to TRBJ2-2; 8 bases are shared with TRBD2. Germline V CDR1 and CDR2: SNHLY, FYNNEI. The CDR3 is made up of 16 amino acids. J lost 4 bases, V lost 4 bases, and 8 bases had no gene match. The CDR3 region has the DNA TGTGCCAGCAGTGTGGGGCCGGCGGGAGGCACCGGGGAGCTGTTTTTT. The encoded protein is CASSVGPAGGTGELFF.

This sequence joins TRBV7-8 and TRBJ1-2; tentative D call: TRBD1 (5 bases). Germline V gene sequence: CDR1 SGHVS, CDR2 FQNEAQ. The length of the CDR3 is 15 residues. V was shortened by 5 bases and J by 8 bases, with 21 bases between the two germline ends. The CDR3 sequence: CASSPLRGSWEGYTF. The CDR3 DNA reads TGTGCCAGCAGCCCCTTGCGGGGGTCGTGGGAGGGCTACACCTTC.